This T cell receptor (beta chain) appears in the sequencing data of a study of blood T cell repertoires in COVID-19. About the study: Samples came from the United States, Italy and Spain, spanning acute and convalescent COVID-19. In each case, the material was cDNA or gDNA derived from T cells, B-cell-depleted T cells, or PBMCs.

The CDR3 runs 16 residues. J gave up 6 bases and V 3 bases, and 8 bases lay outside the gene matches. The V gene's germline CDR1 is LGHDT and CDR2 YNNKEL (reference sequence). In the authors' workflow: Amplified reference gene primers provided the basis for estimating nucleated cell counts. Clones were read by immunoSEQ multiplex PCR, and TCRdb kept only the in-frame ones, dropping some. The V and J calls and the clone size are those of that table, but D and trimming were determined from the DNA. The data show some 220,000 clones, around four fifths seen once. This receptor was obtained from a woman aged 60-75 years with active or convalescent COVID-19. Sample: peripheral blood. The chain recombines TRBV3-1 (or the pseudogene TRBV3-2) with TRBJ2-3; 11 bases align to TRBD2. CDR3 amino acids: CASSQAPGLAVDTQYF. The CDR3 DNA is TGTGCCAGCAGCCAGGCCCCGGGACTAGCGGTGGATACGCAGTATTTT.